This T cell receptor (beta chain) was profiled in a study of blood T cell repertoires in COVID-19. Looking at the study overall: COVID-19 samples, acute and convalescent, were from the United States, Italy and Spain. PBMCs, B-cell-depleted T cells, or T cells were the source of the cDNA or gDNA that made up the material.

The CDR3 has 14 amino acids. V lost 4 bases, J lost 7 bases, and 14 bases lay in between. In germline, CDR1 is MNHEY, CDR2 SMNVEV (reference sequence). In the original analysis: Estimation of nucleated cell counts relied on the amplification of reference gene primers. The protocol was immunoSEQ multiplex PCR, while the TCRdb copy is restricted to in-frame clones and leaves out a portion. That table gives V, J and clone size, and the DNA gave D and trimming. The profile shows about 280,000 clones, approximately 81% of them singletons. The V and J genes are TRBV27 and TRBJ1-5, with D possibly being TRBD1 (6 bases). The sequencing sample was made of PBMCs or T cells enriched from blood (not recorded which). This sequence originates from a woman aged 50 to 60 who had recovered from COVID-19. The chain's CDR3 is CASSSITGLQPQHF. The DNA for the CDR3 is TGTGCCAGCAGTTCGATTACAGGGTTGCAGCCCCAGCATTTT.